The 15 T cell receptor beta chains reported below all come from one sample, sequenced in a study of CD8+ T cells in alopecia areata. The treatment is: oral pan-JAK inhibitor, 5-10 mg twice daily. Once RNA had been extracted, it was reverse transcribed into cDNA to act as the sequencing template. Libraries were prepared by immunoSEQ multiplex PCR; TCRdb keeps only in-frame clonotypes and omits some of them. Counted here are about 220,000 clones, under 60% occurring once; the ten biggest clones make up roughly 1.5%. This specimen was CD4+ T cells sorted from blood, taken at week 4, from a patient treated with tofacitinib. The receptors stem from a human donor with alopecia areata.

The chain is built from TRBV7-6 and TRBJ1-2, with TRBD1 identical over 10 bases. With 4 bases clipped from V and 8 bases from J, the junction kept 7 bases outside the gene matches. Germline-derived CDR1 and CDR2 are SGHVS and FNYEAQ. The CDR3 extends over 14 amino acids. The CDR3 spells CASSSWDRGKGYTF. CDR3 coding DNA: TGTGCCAGCAGCTCGTGGGACAGGGGAAAGGGCTACACCTTC. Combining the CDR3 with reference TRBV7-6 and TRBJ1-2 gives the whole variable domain GAGVSQSPRYKVTKRGQDVALRCDPISGHVSLYWYRQALGQGPEFLTYFNYEAQQDKSGLPNDRFSAERPEGSISTLTIQRTEQRDSAMYRCASSSWDRGKGYTFGSGTRLTVV.

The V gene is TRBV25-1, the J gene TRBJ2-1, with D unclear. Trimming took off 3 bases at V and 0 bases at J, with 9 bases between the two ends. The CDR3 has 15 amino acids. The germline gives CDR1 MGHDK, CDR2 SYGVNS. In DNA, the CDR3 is TGTGCCAGCAGTGAGACTTTGGTCTCCTACAATGAGCAGTTCTTC. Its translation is CASSETLVSYNEQFF.

CDR3 DNA sequence: TGTGCCAGCAGTTACTGGGAGGGTGGCTACACCTTC. The encoded protein is CASSYWEGGYTF. This sequence joins TRBV6-6 and TRBJ1-2; D remains unclear. The CDR3 is 12 amino acids. Germline V gene sequence: CDR1 MNHNY, CDR2 SVGAGI (reference sequence). V was trimmed by 1 base and J by 7 bases, leaving 7 bases between them.

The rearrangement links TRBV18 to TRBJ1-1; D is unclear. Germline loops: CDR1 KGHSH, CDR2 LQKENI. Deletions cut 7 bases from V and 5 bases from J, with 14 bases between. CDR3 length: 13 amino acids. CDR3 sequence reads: CASFVPGVTEAFF. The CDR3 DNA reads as TGTGCCAGCTTCGTTCCGGGAGTTACTGAAGCTTTCTTT.

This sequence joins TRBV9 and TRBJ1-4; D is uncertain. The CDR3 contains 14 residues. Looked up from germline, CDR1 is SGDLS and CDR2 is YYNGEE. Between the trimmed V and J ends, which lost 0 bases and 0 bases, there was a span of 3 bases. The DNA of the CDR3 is TGTGCCAGCAGCGTAGCAGCAACTAATGAAAAACTGTTTTTT. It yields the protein CASSVAATNEKLFF.

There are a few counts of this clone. The CDR3 sequence: CAIRRTDEQFF. As DNA, the CDR3 is TGTGCCATCAGACGGACAGATGAGCAGTTCTTC. The rearrangement uses TRBV10-3 and TRBJ2-1, with TRBD1 as a possible D gene (6 bases). In germline, CDR1 is ENHRY, CDR2 SYGVKD. CDR3 length: 11 amino acids. V shed 6 bases and J shed 8 bases, with 8 bases lying between them.

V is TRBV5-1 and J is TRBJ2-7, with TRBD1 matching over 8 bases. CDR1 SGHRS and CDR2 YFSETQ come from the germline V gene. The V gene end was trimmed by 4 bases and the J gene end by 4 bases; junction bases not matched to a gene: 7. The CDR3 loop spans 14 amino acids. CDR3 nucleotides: TGCGCCAGCAGCCCGGACAGGGCGTCGTACGAGCAGTACTTC. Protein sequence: CASSPDRASYEQYF. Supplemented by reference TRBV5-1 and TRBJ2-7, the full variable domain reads KAGVTQTPRYLIKTRGQQVTLSCSPISGHRSVSWYQQTPGQGLQFLFEYFSETQRNKGNFPGRFSGRQFSNSRSEMNVSTLELGDSALYLCASSPDRASYEQYFGPGTRLTVT.

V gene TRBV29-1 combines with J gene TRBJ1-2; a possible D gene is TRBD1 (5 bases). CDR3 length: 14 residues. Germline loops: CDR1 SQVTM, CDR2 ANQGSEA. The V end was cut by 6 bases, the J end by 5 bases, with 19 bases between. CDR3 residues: CSVGAPALPYGYTF. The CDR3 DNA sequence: TGCAGCGTCGGGGCCCCCGCGCTTCCATATGGCTACACCTTC.

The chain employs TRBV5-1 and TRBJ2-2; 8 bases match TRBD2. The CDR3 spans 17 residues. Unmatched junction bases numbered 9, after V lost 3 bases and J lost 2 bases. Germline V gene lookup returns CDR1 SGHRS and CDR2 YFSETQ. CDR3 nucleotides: TGCGCCAGCAGCTCCTCCCCAGCGGGGGTAAACACCGGGGAGCTGTTTTTT. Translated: CASSSSPAGVNTGELFF.

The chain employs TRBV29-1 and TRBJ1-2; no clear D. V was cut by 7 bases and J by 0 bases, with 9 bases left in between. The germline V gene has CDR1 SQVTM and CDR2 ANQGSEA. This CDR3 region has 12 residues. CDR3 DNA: TGCAGCGGTAGAGAAACTAACTATGGCTACACCTTC. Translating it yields CSGRETNYGYTF.

The CDR3 region is CASSYSGARTDTQYF. CDR3 in DNA: TGCGCCAGCAGCTATTCGGGGGCCCGCACAGATACGCAGTATTTT. This rearrangement joins TRBV5-1 to TRBJ2-3; either TRBD1 or TRBD2 may fit D (6 bases each). The CDR3 is 15 residues long. V lost 3 bases and J lost 1, with 12 bases in between. The germline CDR1 and CDR2 sequences are SGHRS and YFSETQ.

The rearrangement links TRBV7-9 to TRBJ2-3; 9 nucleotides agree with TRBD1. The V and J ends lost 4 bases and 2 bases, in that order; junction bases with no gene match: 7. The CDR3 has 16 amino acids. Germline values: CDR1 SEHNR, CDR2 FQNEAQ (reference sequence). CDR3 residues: CASSSPWDRATDTQYF. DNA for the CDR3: TGTGCCAGCAGCTCCCCTTGGGACAGGGCCACAGATACGCAGTATTTT.

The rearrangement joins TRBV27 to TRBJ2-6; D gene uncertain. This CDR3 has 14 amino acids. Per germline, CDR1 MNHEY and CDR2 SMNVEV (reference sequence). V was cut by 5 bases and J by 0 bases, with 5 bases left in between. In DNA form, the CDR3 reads TGTGCCAGCAGTGGGCCCTCTGGGGCCAACGTCCTGACTTTC. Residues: CASSGPSGANVLTF.

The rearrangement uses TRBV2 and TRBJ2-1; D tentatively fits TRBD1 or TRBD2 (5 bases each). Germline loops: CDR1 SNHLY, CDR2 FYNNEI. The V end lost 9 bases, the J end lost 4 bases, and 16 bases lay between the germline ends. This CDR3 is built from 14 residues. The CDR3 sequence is CASKGSLAYNEQFF. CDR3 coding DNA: TGTGCCAGTAAGGGGAGTCTCGCTTACAATGAGCAGTTCTTC.

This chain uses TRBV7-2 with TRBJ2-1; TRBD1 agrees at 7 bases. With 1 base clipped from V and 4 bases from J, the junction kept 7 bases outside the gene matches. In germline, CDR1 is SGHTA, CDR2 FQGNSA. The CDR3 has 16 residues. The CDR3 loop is CASSLDRGAIYNEQFF. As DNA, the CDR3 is TGTGCCAGCAGCTTAGACAGGGGTGCCATATACAATGAGCAGTTCTTC.